This T cell receptor (beta chain) was identified during a study of blood T cell repertoires in COVID-19. For the study at large: T cells, B-cell-depleted T cells, or PBMCs supplied cDNA or gDNA.

The CDR3 runs to 16 residues. J was trimmed by 6 bases and V by 3 bases; bases with no gene match: 9. Germline V CDR1 and CDR2: SGHNT, YYREEE (reference sequence). The table came from immunoSEQ multiplex PCR; TCRdb's copy has only in-frame clones and leaves some out. In the table there are about 260,000 clones, 84% of which are singletons. The material sequenced was peripheral blood. This chain uses TRBV5-4 with TRBJ2-2; 9 bases fit TRBD1. This TCR was sampled from a woman in her thirties or forties who had recovered from COVID-19. The CDR3 reads CASSSGGTGISGELFF. The CDR3 nucleotides read TGTGCCAGCAGCTCCGGGGGGACAGGGATCTCCGGGGAGCTGTTTTTT.